The 5 T cell receptor beta chains listed next were all sequenced from one sample in a study of T cells in tuberculosis. The table came from immunoSEQ multiplex PCR; TCRdb's copy has only in-frame clones and leaves some out. The table lists 35,000 to 40,000 clones, around 93% of them singletons. What was sequenced was PBMCs. The receptors shown here come from a donor aged 5-35 years with latent tuberculosis or without tuberculosis infection. Some clones in this sample may be carry-over from other donors' samples.

The chain combines TRBV5-1 with TRBJ2-3, with TRBD2 matching 8 bases. V dropped 3 bases and J dropped 2; count of bases not matched to a gene: 2. The CDR3 covers 14 residues. Per germline, CDR1 SGHRS and CDR2 YFSETQ. DNA for the CDR3: TGCGCCAGCAGCTCTAGCGGGTACACAGATACGCAGTATTTT. Translation gives CASSSSGYTDTQYF.

The chain recombines TRBV30 with TRBJ1-4, with 7 bases fitting TRBD1. This CDR3 spans 15 amino acids. Germline V gene lookup returns CDR1 GTSNPN and CDR2 SVGIG (reference sequence). The DNA of the CDR3 is TGTGCTCTTAGACAGGGTAATCGTGGTAATGAAAAACTGTTTTTT. This codes for CALRQGNRGNEKLFF.

The chain links TRBV6-5 to TRBJ1-2; D is ambiguous. V was shortened by 8 bases and J by 2 bases, with 18 bases between the two germline ends. The CDR3 has 15 residues. CDR1 and CDR2 (germline): MNHEY, SVGAGI. CDR3 region: CASGDDGVYNYGYTF. The CDR3 DNA follows: TGTGCCAGCGGCGACGACGGAGTCTACAACTATGGCTACACCTTC.

This chain uses TRBV4-3 with TRBJ2-2; TRBD2 matches 8 bases. Looked up from germline, CDR1 is LGHNA and CDR2 is YSLEER. V dropped 5 bases and J dropped 3; count of bases not matched to a gene: 2. This CDR3 has 14 amino acids. The chain's CDR3 is CASSTSGDTGELFF. DNA for the CDR3: TGCGCCAGCAGCACTAGCGGCGACACCGGGGAGCTGTTTTTT.

V usage is TRBV30 and J usage is TRBJ1-1; D might be TRBD1 (5 bases). The germline V and J ends were trimmed by 0 bases and 5 bases, with 10 bases remaining between them. This CDR3 has 13 residues. Germline V CDR1 and CDR2: GTSNPN, SVGIG (reference sequence). CDR3 amino acids: CAWSVRGGTEAFF. The CDR3 region has the DNA TGTGCCTGGAGTGTACGGGGGGGGACTGAAGCTTTCTTT.